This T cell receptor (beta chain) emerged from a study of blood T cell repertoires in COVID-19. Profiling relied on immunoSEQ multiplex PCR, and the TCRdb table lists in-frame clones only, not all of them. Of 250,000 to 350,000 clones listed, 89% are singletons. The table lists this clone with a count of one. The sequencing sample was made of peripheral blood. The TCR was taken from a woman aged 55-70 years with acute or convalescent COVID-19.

CDR3 sequence: CASSLTGGGYTF. As DNA, the CDR3 is TGTGCCAGCAGCTTAACGGGGGGTGGCTACACCTTC. The chain has TRBV7-2 and TRBJ1-2; D might be TRBD1 (5 bases). The germline CDR1 and CDR2 sequences are SGHTA and FQGNSA. Trimming took off 2 bases at V and 7 bases at J, with 8 bases between the two ends. The CDR3 spans 12 residues.